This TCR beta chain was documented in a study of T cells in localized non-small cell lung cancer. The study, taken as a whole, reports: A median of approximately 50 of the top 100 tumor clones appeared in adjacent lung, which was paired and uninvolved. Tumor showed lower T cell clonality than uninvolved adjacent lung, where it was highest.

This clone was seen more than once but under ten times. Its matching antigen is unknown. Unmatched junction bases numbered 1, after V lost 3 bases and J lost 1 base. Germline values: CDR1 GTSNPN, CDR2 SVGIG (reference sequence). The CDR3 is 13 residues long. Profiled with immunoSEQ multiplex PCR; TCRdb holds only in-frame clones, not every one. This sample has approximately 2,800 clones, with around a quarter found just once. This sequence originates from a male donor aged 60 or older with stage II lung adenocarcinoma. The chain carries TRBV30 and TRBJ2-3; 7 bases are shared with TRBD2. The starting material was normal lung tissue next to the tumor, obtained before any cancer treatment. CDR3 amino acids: CAWSREGTDTQYF. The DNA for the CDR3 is TGTGCCTGGAGCCGGGAGGGCACAGATACGCAGTATTTT.